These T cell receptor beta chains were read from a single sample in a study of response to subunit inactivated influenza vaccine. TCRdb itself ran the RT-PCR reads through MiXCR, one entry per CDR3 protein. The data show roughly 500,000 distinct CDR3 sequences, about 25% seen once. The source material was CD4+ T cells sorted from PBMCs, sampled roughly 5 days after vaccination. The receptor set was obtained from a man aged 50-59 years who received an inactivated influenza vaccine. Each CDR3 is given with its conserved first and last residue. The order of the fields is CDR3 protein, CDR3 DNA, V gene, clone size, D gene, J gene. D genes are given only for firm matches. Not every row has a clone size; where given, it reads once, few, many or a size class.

CDR3 protein: CASHLGSYNEQFF
CDR3 DNA: TGTGCCAGTCACTTGGGCTCCTACAATGAGCAGTTCTTC
V gene: TRBV2
clone size: many
D gene: -
J gene: TRBJ2-1

CDR3 protein: CASSLGAWDTQYF
CDR3 DNA: TGTGCCAGCAGCTTAGGAGCTTGGGATACGCAGTATTTT
V gene: TRBV7-2
clone size: -
D gene: -
J gene: TRBJ2-3

CDR3 protein: CSASGQNSPLHF
CDR3 DNA: TGCAGTGCTAGTGGTCAGAATTCACCCCTCCACTTT
V gene: TRBV20-1
clone size: many
D gene: -
J gene: TRBJ1-6

CDR3 protein: CASSSPYRYLKEQETQYF
CDR3 DNA: TGCGCCAGCAGCTCACCCTACAGGTATTTGAAGGAACAAGAGACCCAGTACTTC
V gene: TRBV5-1
clone size: many
D gene: -
J gene: TRBJ2-5

CDR3 protein: CASSQRRGVRFTGELFF
CDR3 DNA: TGTGCCAGCAGCCAAAGGAGGGGAGTGCGTTTCACCGGGGAGCTGTTTTTT
V gene: TRBV7-9
clone size: few
D gene: -
J gene: TRBJ2-2

CDR3 protein: CASTKYGQGTYNEQFF
CDR3 DNA: TGTGCCAGTACCAAATACGGGCAGGGAACCTACAATGAGCAGTTCTTC
V gene: TRBV19
clone size: -
D gene: -
J gene: TRBJ2-1

CDR3 protein: CASSFYRDAEQYF
CDR3 DNA: TGTGCCAGCAGCTTTTACCGGGACGCCGAACAGTACTTC
V gene: TRBV7-8
clone size: few
D gene: -
J gene: TRBJ2-4

CDR3 protein: CASSLSNGELFF
CDR3 DNA: TGTGCCAGCAGCCTGTCAAACGGGGAGCTGTTTTTT
V gene: TRBV3-1
clone size: -
D gene: -
J gene: TRBJ2-2

CDR3 protein: CASSYSTAQETQYF
CDR3 DNA: TGTGCCAGCAGTTATTCAACGGCTCAAGAGACCCAGTACTTC
V gene: TRBV6-2/TRBV6-3
clone size: few
D gene: -
J gene: TRBJ2-5

CDR3 protein: CASSFSGGLSSEQYF
CDR3 DNA: TGTGCCAGCAGTTTTAGTGGGGGCCTCTCGAGCGAGCAGTACTTC
V gene: TRBV27
clone size: few
D gene: -
J gene: TRBJ2-7

CDR3 protein: CASSLAGRQKTQYF
CDR3 DNA: TGTGCCAGCAGCCTAGCGGGGCGCCAGAAGACCCAGTACTTC
V gene: TRBV3-1
clone size: few
D gene: TRBD2
J gene: TRBJ2-5

CDR3 protein: CASGLPPDRAQYF
CDR3 DNA: TGCGCTAGCGGCTTGCCCCCGGACAGGGCCCAGTACTTC
V gene: TRBV5-1
clone size: -
D gene: TRBD1
J gene: TRBJ2-5

CDR3 protein: CSARERGEADTQYF
CDR3 DNA: TGCAGTGCTAGAGAGCGGGGGGAAGCAGATACGCAGTATTTT
V gene: TRBV20-1
clone size: -
D gene: TRBD2
J gene: TRBJ2-3

CDR3 protein: CASSGFRDSSEAFF
CDR3 DNA: TGTGCCAGCAGTGGATTCCGGGACAGCAGTGAAGCTTTCTTT
V gene: TRBV6-1
clone size: -
D gene: TRBD1
J gene: TRBJ1-1

CDR3 protein: CSARDGAGGTDTQYF
CDR3 DNA: TGCAGTGCTAGAGATGGGGCAGGGGGTACAGATACGCAGTATTTT
V gene: TRBV20-1
clone size: few
D gene: TRBD1
J gene: TRBJ2-3

CDR3 protein: CASSPGTVPSYEQYF
CDR3 DNA: TGTGCCAGCAGTCCTGGGACGGTTCCATCCTACGAGCAGTACTTC
V gene: TRBV12-3/TRBV12-4
clone size: few
D gene: -
J gene: TRBJ2-7

CDR3 protein: CASSFRDKLFF
CDR3 DNA: TGTGCCAGCAGCTTCCGGGATAAACTGTTTTTT
V gene: TRBV3-1
clone size: -
D gene: -
J gene: TRBJ1-4

CDR3 protein: CSARSGGTSAIQETQYF
CDR3 DNA: TGCAGTGCTAGATCCGGCGGGACTAGCGCTATCCAAGAGACCCAGTACTTC
V gene: TRBV20-1
clone size: few
D gene: TRBD2
J gene: TRBJ2-5

CDR3 protein: CASSTGLLLGQFF
CDR3 DNA: TGCGCCAGCAGCACGGGACTACTCCTCGGCCAGTTCTTC
V gene: TRBV5-1
clone size: many
D gene: TRBD2
J gene: TRBJ2-1

CDR3 protein: CASSPRTSGSSKQYF
CDR3 DNA: TGTGCCAGCAGCCCACGGACTAGCGGGAGTAGTAAGCAGTACTTC
V gene: TRBV7-9
clone size: few
D gene: TRBD2
J gene: TRBJ2-7

CDR3 protein: CASSLGSGADGYTF
CDR3 DNA: TGTGCCAGCAGCTTAGGGTCAGGCGCGGATGGCTACACCTTC
V gene: TRBV7-6
clone size: few
D gene: -
J gene: TRBJ1-2

CDR3 protein: CASSFGYAVSYEQYF
CDR3 DNA: TGTGCCAGCAGTTTTGGTTACGCTGTCTCCTACGAGCAGTACTTC
V gene: TRBV6-5
clone size: few
D gene: -
J gene: TRBJ2-7

CDR3 protein: CSVDGPGTHEHYF
CDR3 DNA: TGCAGCGTTGATGGGCCAGGGACCCACGAGCACTACTTC
V gene: TRBV29-1
clone size: -
D gene: -
J gene: TRBJ2-7

CDR3 protein: CAISASSTSGGSYNEQFF
CDR3 DNA: TGTGCCATCAGTGCATCATCGACTAGCGGGGGTAGCTACAATGAGCAGTTCTTC
V gene: TRBV10-3
clone size: few
D gene: TRBD2
J gene: TRBJ2-1

CDR3 protein: CASSFRVLSGMNTEAFF
CDR3 DNA: TGTGCCAGCAGCTTCCGGGTGCTATCAGGAATGAACACTGAAGCTTTCTTT
V gene: TRBV5-5
clone size: -
D gene: -
J gene: TRBJ1-1

CDR3 protein: CASSAQGTDTQYF
CDR3 DNA: TGTGCCAGCAGCGCACAGGGTACAGATACGCAGTATTTT
V gene: TRBV7-3
clone size: many
D gene: -
J gene: TRBJ2-3

CDR3 protein: CASSEGQWNTEAFF
CDR3 DNA: TGTGCCAGCTCAGAAGGACAGTGGAACACTGAAGCTTTCTTT
V gene: TRBV18
clone size: -
D gene: -
J gene: TRBJ1-1

CDR3 protein: CSADFVSYEQYF
CDR3 DNA: TGCAGTGCTGACTTTGTCTCCTACGAGCAGTACTTC
V gene: TRBV20-1
clone size: -
D gene: -
J gene: TRBJ2-7

CDR3 protein: CASSQRLAYEQYF
CDR3 DNA: TGCGCCAGCAGCCAACGTCTAGCCTACGAGCAGTACTTC
V gene: TRBV4-3
clone size: -
D gene: -
J gene: TRBJ2-7

CDR3 protein: CASRNRDFSQFF
CDR3 DNA: TGTGCCAGCAGAAACAGGGACTTCTCGCAGTTCTTC
V gene: TRBV2
clone size: -
D gene: -
J gene: TRBJ2-1

CDR3 protein: CASSLVSGRNSGNTIYF
CDR3 DNA: TGCGCCAGCAGCTTGGTATCGGGGAGAAACTCTGGAAACACCATATATTTT
V gene: TRBV5-1
clone size: -
D gene: -
J gene: TRBJ1-3

CDR3 protein: CAWSQFVAGGSYEQYF
CDR3 DNA: TGTGCCTGGAGTCAGTTTGTAGCGGGTGGCTCCTACGAGCAGTACTTC
V gene: TRBV30
clone size: few
D gene: TRBD2
J gene: TRBJ2-7

CDR3 protein: CASTTRGLEQYF
CDR3 DNA: TGTGCCAGCACCACAAGGGGGCTCGAGCAGTACTTC
V gene: TRBV12-3/TRBV12-4
clone size: few
D gene: TRBD1
J gene: TRBJ2-7

CDR3 protein: CASSSLTSGAYNEQFF
CDR3 DNA: TGTGCCAGCAGCTCCCTTACTAGCGGGGCCTACAATGAGCAGTTCTTC
V gene: TRBV7-3
clone size: few
D gene: TRBD2
J gene: TRBJ2-1

CDR3 protein: CSARDYYTGELFF
CDR3 DNA: TGCAGCGCCAGGGACTACTACACCGGGGAGCTGTTTTTT
V gene: TRBV29-1
clone size: few
D gene: TRBD2
J gene: TRBJ2-2

CDR3 protein: CASSAQGWGNQPQHF
CDR3 DNA: TGTGCCAGCAGTGCACAGGGGTGGGGCAATCAGCCCCAGCATTTT
V gene: TRBV28
clone size: few
D gene: TRBD1
J gene: TRBJ1-5

CDR3 protein: CSAPHRLAGSTDTQYF
CDR3 DNA: TGCAGTGCTCCCCATAGGCTAGCGGGGAGCACAGATACGCAGTATTTT
V gene: TRBV20-1
clone size: -
D gene: TRBD2
J gene: TRBJ2-3

CDR3 protein: CASRQRRWGGESSYEQYF
CDR3 DNA: TGTGCCAGCAGGCAACGACGGTGGGGGGGGGAAAGCTCCTACGAGCAGTACTTC
V gene: TRBV7-8
clone size: -
D gene: TRBD2
J gene: TRBJ2-7

CDR3 protein: CAISELREVTYEQYF
CDR3 DNA: TGTGCCATCAGTGAGTTGCGGGAGGTGACTTACGAGCAGTACTTC
V gene: TRBV10-3
clone size: few
D gene: TRBD2
J gene: TRBJ2-7

CDR3 protein: CASSSQGIGNTEAFF
CDR3 DNA: TGTGCCAGCAGCTCGCAGGGTATCGGGAACACTGAAGCTTTCTTT
V gene: TRBV5-6
clone size: -
D gene: -
J gene: TRBJ1-1

CDR3 protein: CASSQALLAGGRETQYF
CDR3 DNA: TGTGCCAGCAGCCAAGCCCTATTAGCGGGGGGGCGAGAGACCCAGTACTTC
V gene: TRBV3-1
clone size: -
D gene: TRBD2
J gene: TRBJ2-5

CDR3 protein: CASRRAGLGYNEQFF
CDR3 DNA: TGTGCCAGCAGACGAGCGGGACTAGGTTACAATGAGCAGTTCTTC
V gene: TRBV6-2/TRBV6-3
clone size: few
D gene: TRBD2
J gene: TRBJ2-1

CDR3 protein: CASSFSGSNEKLFF
CDR3 DNA: TGTGCCAGCAGCTTCTCGGGTTCTAATGAAAAACTGTTTTTT
V gene: TRBV7-8
clone size: -
D gene: -
J gene: TRBJ1-4

CDR3 protein: CASSQGTLNYEQYF
CDR3 DNA: TGTGCCAGCAGCCAAGGGACTTTAAACTACGAGCAGTACTTC
V gene: TRBV3-1
clone size: -
D gene: -
J gene: TRBJ2-7

CDR3 protein: CASSQEQGDNSPLHF
CDR3 DNA: TGCGCCAGCAGCCAAGAACAGGGGGATAATTCACCCCTCCACTTT
V gene: TRBV4-3
clone size: few
D gene: TRBD1
J gene: TRBJ1-6

CDR3 protein: CASSTSSGTGGWYEQFF
CDR3 DNA: TGTGCCAGCAGCACATCCTCCGGGACAGGGGGCTGGTATGAGCAGTTCTTC
V gene: TRBV7-2
clone size: -
D gene: TRBD1
J gene: TRBJ2-1